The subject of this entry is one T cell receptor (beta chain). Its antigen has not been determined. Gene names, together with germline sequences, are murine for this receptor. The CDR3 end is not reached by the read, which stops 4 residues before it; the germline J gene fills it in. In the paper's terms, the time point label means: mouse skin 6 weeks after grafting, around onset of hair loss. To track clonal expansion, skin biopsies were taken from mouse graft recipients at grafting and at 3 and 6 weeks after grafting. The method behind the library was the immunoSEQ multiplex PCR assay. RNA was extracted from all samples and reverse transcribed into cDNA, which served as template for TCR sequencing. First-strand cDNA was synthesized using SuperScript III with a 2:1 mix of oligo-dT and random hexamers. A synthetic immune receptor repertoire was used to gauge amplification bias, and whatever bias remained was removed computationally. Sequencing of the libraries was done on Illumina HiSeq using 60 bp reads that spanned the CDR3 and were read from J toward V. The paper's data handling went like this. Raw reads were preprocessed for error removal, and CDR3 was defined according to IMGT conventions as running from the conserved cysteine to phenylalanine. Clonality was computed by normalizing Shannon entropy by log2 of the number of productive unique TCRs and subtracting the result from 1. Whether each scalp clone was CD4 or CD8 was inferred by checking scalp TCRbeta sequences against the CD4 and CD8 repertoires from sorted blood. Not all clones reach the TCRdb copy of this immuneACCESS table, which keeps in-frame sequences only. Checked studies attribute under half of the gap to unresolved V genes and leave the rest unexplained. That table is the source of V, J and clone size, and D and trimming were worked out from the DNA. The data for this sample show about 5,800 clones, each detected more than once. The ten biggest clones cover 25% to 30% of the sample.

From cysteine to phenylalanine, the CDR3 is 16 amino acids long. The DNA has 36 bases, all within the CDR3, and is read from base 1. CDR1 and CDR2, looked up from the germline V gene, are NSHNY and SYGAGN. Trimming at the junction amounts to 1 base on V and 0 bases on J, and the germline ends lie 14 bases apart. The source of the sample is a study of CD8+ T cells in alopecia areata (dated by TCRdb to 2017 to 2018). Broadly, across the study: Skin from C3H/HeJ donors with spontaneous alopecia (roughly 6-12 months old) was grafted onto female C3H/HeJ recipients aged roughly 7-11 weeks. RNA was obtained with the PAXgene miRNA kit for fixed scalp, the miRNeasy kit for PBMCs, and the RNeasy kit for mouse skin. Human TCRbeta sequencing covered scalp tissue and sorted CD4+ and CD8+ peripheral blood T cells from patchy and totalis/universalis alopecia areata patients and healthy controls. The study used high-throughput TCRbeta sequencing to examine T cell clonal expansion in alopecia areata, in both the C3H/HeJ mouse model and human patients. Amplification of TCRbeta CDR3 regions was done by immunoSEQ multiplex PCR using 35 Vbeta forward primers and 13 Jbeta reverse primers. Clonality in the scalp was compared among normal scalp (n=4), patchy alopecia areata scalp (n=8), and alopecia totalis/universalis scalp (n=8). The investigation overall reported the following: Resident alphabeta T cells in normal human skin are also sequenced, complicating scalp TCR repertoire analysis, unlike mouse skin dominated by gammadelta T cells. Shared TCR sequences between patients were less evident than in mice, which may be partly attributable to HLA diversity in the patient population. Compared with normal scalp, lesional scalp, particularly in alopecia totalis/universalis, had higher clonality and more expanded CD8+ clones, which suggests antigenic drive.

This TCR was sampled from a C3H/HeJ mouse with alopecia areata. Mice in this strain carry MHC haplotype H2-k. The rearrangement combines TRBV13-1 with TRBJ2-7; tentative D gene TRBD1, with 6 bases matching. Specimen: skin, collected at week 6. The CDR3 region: CASSDIPGQSSYEQYF. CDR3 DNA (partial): TGTGCCAGCAGTGATATACCGGGACAAAGCTCCTAT.